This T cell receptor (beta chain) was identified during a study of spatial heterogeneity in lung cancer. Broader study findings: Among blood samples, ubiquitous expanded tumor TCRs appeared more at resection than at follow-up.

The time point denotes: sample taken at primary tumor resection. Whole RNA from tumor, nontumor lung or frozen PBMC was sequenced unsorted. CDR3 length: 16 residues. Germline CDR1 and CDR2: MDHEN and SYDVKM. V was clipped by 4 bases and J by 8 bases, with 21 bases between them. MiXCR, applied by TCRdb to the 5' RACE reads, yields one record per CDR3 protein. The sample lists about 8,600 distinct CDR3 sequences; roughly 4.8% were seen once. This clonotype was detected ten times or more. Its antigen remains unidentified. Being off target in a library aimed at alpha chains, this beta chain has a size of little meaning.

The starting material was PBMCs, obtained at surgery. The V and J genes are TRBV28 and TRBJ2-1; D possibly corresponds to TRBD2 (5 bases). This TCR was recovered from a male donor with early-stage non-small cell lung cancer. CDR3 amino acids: CASSSVARTLRDEQFF. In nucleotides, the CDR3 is TGTGCCAGCAGTTCCGTCGCTAGGACTCTTCGGGATGAGCAGTTCTTC.